This is a list of T cell receptor beta chains from one sample in a study of siplizumab effects on memory and regulatory T cells. TCRdb's table, derived via immunoSEQ multiplex PCR, lists solely in-frame clones and lacks some. The sample contains roughly 40,000 clones, roughly nine tenths of which appear only once. The sample comprised naive CD4+ T cells sorted from blood. The receptors derive from a human donor in good health. Both conserved end residues are part of each CDR3. Each record gives: clone size, J gene, D gene, V gene, CDR3 DNA, CDR3 protein. A D gene is named only where the DNA matches it firmly. Clone size is given for some rows only: seen once, a few or many times, or a class if the clone is expanded.

- | TRBJ2-2 | - | TRBV5-1 | TGCGCCAGCAGCCCGGGACCTTCAACCGGGGAGCTGTTTTTT | CASSPGPSTGELFF
- | TRBJ1-3 | - | TRBV6-5 | TGTGCCAGCAGTAGGACAGCCGCTGGAAACACCATATATTTT | CASSRTAAGNTIYF
once | TRBJ1-1 | TRBD1 | TRBV27 | TGTGCCAGCAGTCCACGAACCGGGACAGGGGGCACTGAAGCTTTCTTT | CASSPRTGTGGTEAFF
few | TRBJ2-7 | - | TRBV11-3 | TGTGCCAGCAGCTTCCGTGGGGGCACCCACGAGCAGTACTTC | CASSFRGGTHEQYF
- | TRBJ2-1 | TRBD2 | TRBV6-1 | TGTGCCAGCAGTGTGACACAGACTAGCGGGAGGTATGAGCAGTTCTTC | CASSVTQTSGRYEQFF
few | TRBJ1-6 | - | TRBV7-9 | TGTGCCAGCAGCTTACAGAACCGGGACTCACCCCTCCACTTT | CASSLQNRDSPLHF
- | TRBJ1-6 | - | TRBV5-1 | TGCGCCAGCAGCTTGGCACAGGGCCGTTCCAAGGGATCACCCCTCCACTTT | CASSLAQGRSKGSPLHF
- | TRBJ2-2 | - | TRBV6-5 | TGTGCCAGCAGTTACGAGGGGAACCAGAACACCGGGGAGCTGTTTTTT | CASSYEGNQNTGELFF
- | TRBJ1-5 | - | TRBV5-6 | TGTGCCAGCAGCTTGGGGGGATTGGAGCCCCAGCATTTT | CASSLGGLEPQHF
- | TRBJ1-2 | - | TRBV11-2 | TGTGCCAGCAGCTTAGAGAGGGTTAACTATGGCTACACCTTC | CASSLERVNYGYTF
- | TRBJ2-7 | TRBD1 | TRBV27 | TGTGCCAGCAGTTTATCGGGAGACAGGGGCCCCTACGAGCAGTACTTC | CASSLSGDRGPYEQYF
once | TRBJ1-2 | TRBD1 | TRBV14 | TGTGCCAGCAGCCAATTCGCCGACAGGGCAGTTAACTATGGCTACACCTTC | CASSQFADRAVNYGYTF
- | TRBJ2-2 | TRBD2 | TRBV7-9 | TGTGCCAGCAGCTTAGGGTGGACTAGCGGCAACACCGGGGAGCTGTTTTTT | CASSLGWTSGNTGELFF
- | TRBJ1-4 | - | TRBV5-1 | TGCGCCAGCAGCTCCAGCGCAACTAATGAAAAACTGTTTTTT | CASSSSATNEKLFF
- | TRBJ2-6 | - | TRBV18 | TGTGCCAGCTCACCACTAAAAGCCTCTGGGGCCAACGTCCTGACTTTC | CASSPLKASGANVLTF
few | TRBJ1-5 | TRBD1 | TRBV28 | TGTGCCAGCAGTTTGCCCGGGACAGCCAATCAGCCCCAGCATTTT | CASSLPGTANQPQHF
- | TRBJ2-2 | - | TRBV27 | TGTGCCAGCTCCCTCGCGGGGGCCCCTCACGGGGAGCTGTTTTTT | CASSLAGAPHGELFF